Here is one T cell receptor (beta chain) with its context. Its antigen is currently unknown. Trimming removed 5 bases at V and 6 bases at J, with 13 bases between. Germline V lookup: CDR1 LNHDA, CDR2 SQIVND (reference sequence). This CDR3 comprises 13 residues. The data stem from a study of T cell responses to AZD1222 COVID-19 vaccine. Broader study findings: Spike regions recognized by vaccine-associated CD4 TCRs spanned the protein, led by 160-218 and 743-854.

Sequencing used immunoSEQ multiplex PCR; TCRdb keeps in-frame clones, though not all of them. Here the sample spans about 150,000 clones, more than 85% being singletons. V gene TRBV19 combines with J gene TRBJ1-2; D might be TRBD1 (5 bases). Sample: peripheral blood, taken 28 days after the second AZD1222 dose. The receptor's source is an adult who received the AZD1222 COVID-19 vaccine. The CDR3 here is CASSEAWGNGYTF. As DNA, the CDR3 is TGTGCCAGTAGTGAAGCCTGGGGGAATGGCTACACCTTC.